This TCR beta chain comes out of a study of blood T cell repertoires in COVID-19. Study background: There were acute and convalescent COVID-19 samples, and they came from the United States, Italy and Spain.

A single count supports this clone. Germline CDR1 MDHEN, CDR2 SYDVKM. The CDR3 extends over 12 amino acids. Trimming cost V 8 bases and J 0 bases, with 5 bases left between them. Profiling relied on immunoSEQ multiplex PCR, and the TCRdb table lists in-frame clones only, not all of them. The table includes about 240,000 clones, approximately 90% detected once. The participants were between about 18 and 90 years old and came from 24 US areas. This receptor was obtained from a woman aged 25-40 years who had recovered from COVID-19. The V gene is TRBV28, the J gene TRBJ1-5; the D is unclear. The specimen was PBMCs or T cells enriched from blood (not recorded which). CDR3 loop: CASHNSNQPQHF. In DNA, the CDR3 is TGTGCCAGCCACAATAGCAATCAGCCCCAGCATTTT.